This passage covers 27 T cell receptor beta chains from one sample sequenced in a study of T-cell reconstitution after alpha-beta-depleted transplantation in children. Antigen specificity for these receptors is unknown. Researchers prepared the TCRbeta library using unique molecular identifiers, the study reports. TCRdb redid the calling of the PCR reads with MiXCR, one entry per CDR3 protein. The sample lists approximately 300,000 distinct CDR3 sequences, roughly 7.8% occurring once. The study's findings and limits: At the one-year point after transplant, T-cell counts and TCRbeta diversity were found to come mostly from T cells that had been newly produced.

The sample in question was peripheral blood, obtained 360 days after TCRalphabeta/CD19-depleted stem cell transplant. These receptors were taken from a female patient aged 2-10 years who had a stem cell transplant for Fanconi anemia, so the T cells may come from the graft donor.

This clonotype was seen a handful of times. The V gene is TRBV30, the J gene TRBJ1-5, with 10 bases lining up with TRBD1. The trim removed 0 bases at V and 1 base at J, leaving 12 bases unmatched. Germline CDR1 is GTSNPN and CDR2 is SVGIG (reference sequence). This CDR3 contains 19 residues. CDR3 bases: TGTGCCTGGAGTGTACGACGGGACAGGGGAGAATGGAGCAATCAGCCCCAGCATTTT. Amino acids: CAWSVRRDRGEWSNQPQHF.

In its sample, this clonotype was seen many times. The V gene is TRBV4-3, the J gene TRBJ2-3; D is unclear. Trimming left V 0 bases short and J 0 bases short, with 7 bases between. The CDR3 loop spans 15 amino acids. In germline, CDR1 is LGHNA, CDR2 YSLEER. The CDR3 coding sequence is TGCGCCAGCAGCCAAGACGCGACTAGCACAGATACGCAGTATTTT. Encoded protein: CASSQDATSTDTQYF.

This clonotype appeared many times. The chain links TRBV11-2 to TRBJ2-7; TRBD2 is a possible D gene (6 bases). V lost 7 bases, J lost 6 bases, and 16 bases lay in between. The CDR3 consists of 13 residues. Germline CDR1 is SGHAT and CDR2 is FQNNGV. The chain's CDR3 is CASNHPGGSEQYF. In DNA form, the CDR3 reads TGTGCCAGCAACCACCCAGGAGGGAGCGAGCAGTACTTC.

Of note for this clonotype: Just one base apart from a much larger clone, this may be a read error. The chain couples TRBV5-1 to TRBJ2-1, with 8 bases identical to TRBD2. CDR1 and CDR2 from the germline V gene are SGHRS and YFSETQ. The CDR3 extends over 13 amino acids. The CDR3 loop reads CATTRGGYNEKFF. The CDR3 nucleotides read TGCGCCACCACCCGGGGGGGTTACAATGAGAAGTTCTTC.

CDR3 in DNA: TGTGCCAGCAAAAACAGGGACGAGCAGTACTTC. Translated, it gives CASKNRDEQYF. V and J are TRBV6-2 or TRBV6-3 and TRBJ2-7, with D maybe TRBD1 (6 bases). The germline V gene encodes CDR1 MNHEY and CDR2 SVGEGT. The V gene lost 7 bases and the J gene lost 5 bases, with 9 bases spanning the gap. The CDR3 consists of 11 residues.

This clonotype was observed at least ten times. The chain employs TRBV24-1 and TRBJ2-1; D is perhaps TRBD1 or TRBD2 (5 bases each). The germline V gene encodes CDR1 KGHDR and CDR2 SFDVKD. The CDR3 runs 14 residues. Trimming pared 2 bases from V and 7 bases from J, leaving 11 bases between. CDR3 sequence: CATSDYTRGNEQFF. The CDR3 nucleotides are TGTGCCACCAGTGATTATACTAGGGGTAATGAGCAGTTCTTC.

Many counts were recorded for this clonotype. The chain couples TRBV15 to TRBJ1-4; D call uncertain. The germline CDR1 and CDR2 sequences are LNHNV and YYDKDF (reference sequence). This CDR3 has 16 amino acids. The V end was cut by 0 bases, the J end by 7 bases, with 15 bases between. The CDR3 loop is CATSRDGKGSTEKLFF. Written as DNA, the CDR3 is TGTGCCACCAGCAGAGATGGTAAGGGAAGCACTGAAAAACTGTTTTTT.

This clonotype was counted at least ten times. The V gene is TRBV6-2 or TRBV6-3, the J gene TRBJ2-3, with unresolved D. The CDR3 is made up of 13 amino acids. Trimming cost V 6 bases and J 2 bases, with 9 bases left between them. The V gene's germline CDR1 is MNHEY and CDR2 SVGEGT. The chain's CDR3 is CASRPPSTDTQYF. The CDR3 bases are TGTGCCAGCAGACCCCCCTCCACAGATACGCAGTATTTT.

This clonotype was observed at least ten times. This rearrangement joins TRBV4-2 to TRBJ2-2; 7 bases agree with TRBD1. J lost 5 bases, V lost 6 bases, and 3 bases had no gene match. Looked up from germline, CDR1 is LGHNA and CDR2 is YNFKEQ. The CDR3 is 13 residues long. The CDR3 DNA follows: TGTGCCAGCAGGCTACAGGGGACCGGGGAGCTGTTTTTT. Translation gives CASRLQGTGELFF.

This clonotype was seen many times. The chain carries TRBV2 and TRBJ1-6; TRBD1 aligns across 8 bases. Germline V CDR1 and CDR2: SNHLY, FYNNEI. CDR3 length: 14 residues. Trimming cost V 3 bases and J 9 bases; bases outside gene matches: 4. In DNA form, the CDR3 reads TGTGCCAGCAGTGAGAGGACAGGGCCTTCACCCCTCCACTTT. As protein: CASSERTGPSPLHF.

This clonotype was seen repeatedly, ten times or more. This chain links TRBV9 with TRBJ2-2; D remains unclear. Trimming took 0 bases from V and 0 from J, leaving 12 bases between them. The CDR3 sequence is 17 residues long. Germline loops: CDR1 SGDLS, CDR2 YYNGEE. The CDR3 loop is CASSVGPFHANTGELFF. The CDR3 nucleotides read TGTGCCAGCAGCGTAGGTCCATTCCACGCGAACACCGGGGAGCTGTTTTTT.

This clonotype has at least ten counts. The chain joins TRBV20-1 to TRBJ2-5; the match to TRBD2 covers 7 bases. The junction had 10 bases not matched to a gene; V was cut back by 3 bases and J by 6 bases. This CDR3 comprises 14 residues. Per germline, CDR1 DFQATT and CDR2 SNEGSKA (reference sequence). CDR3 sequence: CSARIRLASQTQYF. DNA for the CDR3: TGCAGTGCTAGGATCCGACTAGCCAGTCAGACCCAGTACTTC.

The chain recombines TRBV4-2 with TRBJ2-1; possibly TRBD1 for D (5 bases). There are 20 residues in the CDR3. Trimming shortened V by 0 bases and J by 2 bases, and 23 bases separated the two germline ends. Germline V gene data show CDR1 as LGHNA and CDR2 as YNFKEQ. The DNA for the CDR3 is TGTGCCAGCAGCCAAGATAAGAGAAGGAAGGTAAGACAGACCTACAATGAGCAGTTCTTC. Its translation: CASSQDKRRKVRQTYNEQFF.

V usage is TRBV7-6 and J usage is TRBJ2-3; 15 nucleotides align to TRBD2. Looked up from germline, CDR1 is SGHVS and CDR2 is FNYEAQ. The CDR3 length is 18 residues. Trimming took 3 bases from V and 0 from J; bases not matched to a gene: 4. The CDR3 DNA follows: TGTGCCAGCAGCTTTGGGACTAGCGGGGGGTTTAGCACAGATACGCAGTATTTT. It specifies CASSFGTSGGFSTDTQYF.

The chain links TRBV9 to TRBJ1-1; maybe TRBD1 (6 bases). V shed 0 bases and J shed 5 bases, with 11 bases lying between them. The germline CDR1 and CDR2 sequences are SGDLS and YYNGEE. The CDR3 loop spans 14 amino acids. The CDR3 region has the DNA TGTGCCAGCAGCGTAGCCAGGGGAGGGACTGAAGCTTTCTTT. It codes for CASSVARGGTEAFF.

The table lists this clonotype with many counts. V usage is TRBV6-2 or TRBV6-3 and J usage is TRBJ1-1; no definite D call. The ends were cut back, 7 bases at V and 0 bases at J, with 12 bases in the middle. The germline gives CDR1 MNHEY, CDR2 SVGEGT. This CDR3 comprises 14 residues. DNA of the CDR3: TGTGCCAGCAAGGAATCCCAGCTGAACACTGAAGCTTTCTTT. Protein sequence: CASKESQLNTEAFF.

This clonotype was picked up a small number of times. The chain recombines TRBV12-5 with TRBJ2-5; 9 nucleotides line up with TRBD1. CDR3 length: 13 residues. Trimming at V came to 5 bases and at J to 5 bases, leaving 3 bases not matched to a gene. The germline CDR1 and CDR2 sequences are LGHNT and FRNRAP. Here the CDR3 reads CASGVGQGETQYF. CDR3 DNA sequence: TGTGCTAGTGGTGTAGGACAGGGGGAGACCCAGTACTTC.

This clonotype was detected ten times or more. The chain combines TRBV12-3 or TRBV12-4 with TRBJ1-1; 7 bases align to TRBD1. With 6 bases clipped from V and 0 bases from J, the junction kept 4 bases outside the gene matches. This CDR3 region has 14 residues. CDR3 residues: CASRTGVLNTEAFF. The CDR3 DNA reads TGTGCCAGCAGAACAGGGGTATTGAACACTGAAGCTTTCTTT.

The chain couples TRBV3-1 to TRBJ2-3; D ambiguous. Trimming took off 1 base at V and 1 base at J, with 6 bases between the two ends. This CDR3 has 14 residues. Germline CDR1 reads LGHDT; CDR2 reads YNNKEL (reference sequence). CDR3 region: CASSQATGTDTQYF. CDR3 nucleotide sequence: TGTGCCAGCAGCCAAGCAACTGGCACAGATACGCAGTATTTT.

This CDR3 is CASSFDSYTEAFF. DNA for the CDR3: TGTGCCAGCAGCTTTGACAGCTACACTGAAGCTTTCTTT. The chain links TRBV7-2 to TRBJ1-1, with D possibly TRBD1 on 5 matching bases. The V end was cut by 3 bases, the J end by 3 bases, with 8 bases between. CDR1 SGHTA and CDR2 FQGNSA come from the germline V gene. The CDR3 is 13 amino acids.

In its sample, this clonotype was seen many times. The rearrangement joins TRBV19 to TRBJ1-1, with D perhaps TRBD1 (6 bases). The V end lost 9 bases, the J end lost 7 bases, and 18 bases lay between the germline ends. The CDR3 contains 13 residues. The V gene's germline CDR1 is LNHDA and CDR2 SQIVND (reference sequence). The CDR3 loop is CASWKTGSVEAFF. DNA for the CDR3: TGTGCCAGCTGGAAAACAGGGTCAGTTGAAGCTTTCTTT.

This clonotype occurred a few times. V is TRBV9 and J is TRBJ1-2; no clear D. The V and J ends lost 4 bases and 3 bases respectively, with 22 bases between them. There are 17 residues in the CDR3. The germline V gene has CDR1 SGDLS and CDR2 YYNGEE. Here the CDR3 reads CASSPGLAPQEYYGYTF. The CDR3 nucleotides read TGTGCCAGCAGCCCAGGCCTTGCGCCCCAGGAGTACTATGGCTACACCTTC.

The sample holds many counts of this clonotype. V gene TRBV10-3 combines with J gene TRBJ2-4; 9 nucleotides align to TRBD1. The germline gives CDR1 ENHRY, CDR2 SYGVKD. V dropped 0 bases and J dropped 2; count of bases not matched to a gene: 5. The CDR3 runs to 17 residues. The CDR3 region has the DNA TGTGCCATCAGTGAGTCGAAGGGGACAGGGACCAAAAACATTCAGTACTTC. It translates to CAISESKGTGTKNIQYF.

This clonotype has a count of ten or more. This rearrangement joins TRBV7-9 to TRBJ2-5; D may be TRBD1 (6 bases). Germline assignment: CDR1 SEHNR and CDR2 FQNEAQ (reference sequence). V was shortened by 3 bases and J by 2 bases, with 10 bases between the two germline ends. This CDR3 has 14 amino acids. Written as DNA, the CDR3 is TGTGCCAGCAGCTTGGGGGCTATTCAAGAGACCCAGTACTTC. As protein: CASSLGAIQETQYF.

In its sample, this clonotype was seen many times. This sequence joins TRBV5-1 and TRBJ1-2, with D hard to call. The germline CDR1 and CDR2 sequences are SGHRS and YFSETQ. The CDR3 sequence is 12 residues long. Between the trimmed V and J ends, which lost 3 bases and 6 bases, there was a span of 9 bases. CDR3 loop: CASSSTGDGYTF. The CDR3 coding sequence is TGCGCCAGCAGCTCTACGGGCGATGGCTACACCTTC.

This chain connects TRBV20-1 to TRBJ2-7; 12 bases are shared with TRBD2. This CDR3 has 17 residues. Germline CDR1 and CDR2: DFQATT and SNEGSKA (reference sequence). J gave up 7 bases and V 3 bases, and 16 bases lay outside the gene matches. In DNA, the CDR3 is TGCAGTGCTAGCTACGCTCCGACTAGCGGGAGTTCGTATGAGCAGTACTTC. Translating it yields CSASYAPTSGSSYEQYF.

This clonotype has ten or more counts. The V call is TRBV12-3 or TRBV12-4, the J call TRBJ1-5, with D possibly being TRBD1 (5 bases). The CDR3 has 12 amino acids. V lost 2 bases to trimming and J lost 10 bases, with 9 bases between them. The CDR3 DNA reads TGTGCCAGCAGTTTAACCCAGGGTCCCCAGCATTTT. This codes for CASSLTQGPQHF.